The T cell receptor (beta chain) under discussion was sequenced for a study of control samples from healthy donors and cancer patients. TCRdb keeps only in-frame clones here, not all; method: immunoSEQ multiplex PCR. The sample has more than 85,000 clones, roughly 89% seen once. The CDR3 is 18 residues long. V lost 0 bases to trimming and J lost 1 base, with 16 bases between them. CDR1 is MNHEY, CDR2 SVGEGT, per germline. This clone was found a few times. Material: blood. This TCR derives from a woman between 45 and 65 years old in good health. V usage is TRBV6-2 or TRBV6-3 and J usage is TRBJ1-5; D gene uncertain. The CDR3 DNA reads TGTGCCAGCAGTTACTCCACTGGGGTAAGAAGGAGCAATCAGCCCCAGCATTTT. It translates to CASSYSTGVRRSNQPQHF.